This T cell receptor beta chain is from a study of T-cell memory formation after mild COVID-19. The CDR3 has 12 amino acids. V lost 4 bases to trimming and J lost 0 bases, with 4 bases between them. TCRdb redid the calling of the 5' RACE reads with MiXCR, one entry per CDR3 protein. The profile shows roughly 140,000 distinct CDR3 sequences, 14% of them singletons. This receptor was taken from an adult woman who had mild COVID-19 (a few samples of this study predate the infection). Cell type and time point are not known. The sequenced sample consisted of PBMCs or a T cell subset sorted from them (not recorded which). V gene TRBV12-3 or TRBV12-4 combines with J gene TRBJ2-7; no clear D gene. CDR3 sequence: CASSSYSYEQYF. The CDR3 bases are TGTGCCAGCAGTTCTTACTCCTACGAGCAGTACTTC.